The clone carrying this TCR beta chain was recorded once. The source of the sample is a study of blood T cell repertoires in COVID-19. The assay was immunoSEQ multiplex PCR, and TCRdb's table has in-frame clones only and misses some. The sample shows fewer than 400,000 clones, roughly 85% of them seen only once. V was clipped by 10 bases and J by 6 bases; unmatched bases: 11. The CDR3 runs 13 residues. This sequence joins TRBV12-3 or TRBV12-4 and TRBJ1-1, with 7 positions matching TRBD1. The specimen was PBMCs or T cells enriched from blood (not recorded which). The source of this sequence is a man aged 25-40 years who had recovered from COVID-19. CDR3 in amino acids: CAITNRGTAEAFF. CDR3 sequence (DNA): TGTGCCATCACGAACAGGGGTACCGCTGAAGCTTTCTTT.